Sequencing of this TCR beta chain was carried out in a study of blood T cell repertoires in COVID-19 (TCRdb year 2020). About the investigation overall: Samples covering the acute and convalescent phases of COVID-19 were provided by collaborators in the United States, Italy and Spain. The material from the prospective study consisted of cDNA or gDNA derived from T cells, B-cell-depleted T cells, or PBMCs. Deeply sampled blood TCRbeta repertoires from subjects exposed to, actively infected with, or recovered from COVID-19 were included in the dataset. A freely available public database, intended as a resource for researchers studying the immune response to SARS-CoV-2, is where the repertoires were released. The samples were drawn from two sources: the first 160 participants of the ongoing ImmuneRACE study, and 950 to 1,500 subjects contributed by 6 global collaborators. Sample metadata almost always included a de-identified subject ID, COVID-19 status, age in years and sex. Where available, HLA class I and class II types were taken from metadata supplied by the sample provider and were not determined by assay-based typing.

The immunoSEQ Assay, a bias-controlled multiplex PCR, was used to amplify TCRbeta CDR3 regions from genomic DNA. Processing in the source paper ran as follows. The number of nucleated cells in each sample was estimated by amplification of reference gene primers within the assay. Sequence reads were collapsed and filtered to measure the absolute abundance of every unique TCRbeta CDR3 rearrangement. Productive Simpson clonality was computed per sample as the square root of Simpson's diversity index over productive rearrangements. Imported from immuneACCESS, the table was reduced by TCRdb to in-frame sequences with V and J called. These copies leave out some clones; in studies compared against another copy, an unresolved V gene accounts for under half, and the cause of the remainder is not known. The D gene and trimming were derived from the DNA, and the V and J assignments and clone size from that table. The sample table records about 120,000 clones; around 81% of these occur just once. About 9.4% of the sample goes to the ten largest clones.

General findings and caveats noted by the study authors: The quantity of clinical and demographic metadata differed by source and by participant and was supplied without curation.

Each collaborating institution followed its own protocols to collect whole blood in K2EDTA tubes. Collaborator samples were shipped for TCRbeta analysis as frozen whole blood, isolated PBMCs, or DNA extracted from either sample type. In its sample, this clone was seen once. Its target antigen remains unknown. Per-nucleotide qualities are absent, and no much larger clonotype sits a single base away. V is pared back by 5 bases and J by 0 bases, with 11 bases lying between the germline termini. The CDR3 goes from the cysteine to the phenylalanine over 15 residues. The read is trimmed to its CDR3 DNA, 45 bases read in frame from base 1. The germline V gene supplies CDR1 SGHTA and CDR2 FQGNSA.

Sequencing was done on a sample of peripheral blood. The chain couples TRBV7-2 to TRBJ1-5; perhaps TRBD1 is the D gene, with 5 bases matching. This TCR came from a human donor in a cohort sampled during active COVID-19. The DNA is TGTGCCAGCAGCGGGGGGGGAAATAGCAATCAGCCCCAGCATTTT. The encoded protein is CASSGGGNSNQPQHF.